The source of this T cell receptor (beta chain) is a study of OX40 agonist ivuxolimab in advanced cancers. Blood samples were obtained at baseline, cycle 4 day 1, and cycle 7 day 1. Sequencing was performed with immunoSEQ multiplex PCR; in TCRdb, only in-frame clones are kept and a portion is missing. The sample carries 53,000 or so clones, about four fifths recorded once. Trimming cost V 3 bases and J 6 bases; bases outside gene matches: 10. This CDR3 contains 16 residues. CDR1 and CDR2 (germline): KGHSH, LQKENI. The rearrangement joins TRBV18 to TRBJ1-5, with 8 bases matching TRBD1. The sequence was collected from an adult with an advanced solid tumor such as melanoma, head and neck, liver or kidney cancer. Sequencing was performed on CD4+ or CD8+ T cells sorted from blood, taken in a trial of the OX40 agonist ivuxolimab. CDR3 amino acids: CASSPRAQGAGQPQHF. The CDR3 region has the DNA TGTGCCAGCTCACCGCGAGCTCAGGGGGCAGGTCAGCCCCAGCATTTT.